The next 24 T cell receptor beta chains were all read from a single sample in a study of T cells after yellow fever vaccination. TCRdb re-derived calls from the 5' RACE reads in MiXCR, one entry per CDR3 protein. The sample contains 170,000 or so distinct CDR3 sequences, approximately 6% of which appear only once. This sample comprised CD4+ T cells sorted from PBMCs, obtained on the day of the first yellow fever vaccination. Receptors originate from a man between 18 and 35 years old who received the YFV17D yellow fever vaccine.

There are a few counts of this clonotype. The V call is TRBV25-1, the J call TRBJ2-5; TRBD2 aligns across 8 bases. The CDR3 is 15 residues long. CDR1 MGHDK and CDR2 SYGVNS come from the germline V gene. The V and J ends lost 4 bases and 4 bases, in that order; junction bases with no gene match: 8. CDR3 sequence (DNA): TGTGCCAGCAGTGCATCACCCGGGGGGGCAGAGACCCAGTACTTC. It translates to CASSASPGGAETQYF.

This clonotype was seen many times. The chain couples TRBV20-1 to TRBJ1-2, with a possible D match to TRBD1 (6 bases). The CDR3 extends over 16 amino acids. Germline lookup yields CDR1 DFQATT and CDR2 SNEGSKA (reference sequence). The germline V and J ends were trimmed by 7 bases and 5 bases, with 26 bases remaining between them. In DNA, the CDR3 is TGCAGTGTTGCAGGGGCAGCGGACGTTATGGGTTATGGCTACACCTTC. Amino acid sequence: CSVAGAADVMGYGYTF.

The CDR3 region has the DNA TGTGCCAGCAGTTACTTTTGGACAGGGGCGAGAGGGAACACTGAAGCTTTCTTT. Protein product: CASSYFWTGARGNTEAFF. The chain couples TRBV6-5 to TRBJ1-1, with TRBD1 matching 9 bases. Germline V lookup: CDR1 MNHEY, CDR2 SVGAGI. V shed 1 base, J shed 1 base, and the junction held 10 bases outside the gene matches. The length of the CDR3 is 18 residues.

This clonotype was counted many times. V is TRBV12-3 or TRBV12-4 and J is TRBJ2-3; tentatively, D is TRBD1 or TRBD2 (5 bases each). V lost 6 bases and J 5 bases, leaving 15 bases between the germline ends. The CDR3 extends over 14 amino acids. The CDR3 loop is CASRPGAKGDTQYF. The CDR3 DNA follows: TGTGCCAGCAGACCCGGGGCTAAGGGAGATACGCAGTATTTT.

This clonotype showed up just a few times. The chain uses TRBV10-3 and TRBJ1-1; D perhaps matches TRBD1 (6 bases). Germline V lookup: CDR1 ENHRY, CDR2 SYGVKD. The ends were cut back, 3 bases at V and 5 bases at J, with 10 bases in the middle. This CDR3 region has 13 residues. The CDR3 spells CAISDRGTTEAFF. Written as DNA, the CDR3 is TGTGCCATCAGTGACAGGGGAACGACTGAAGCTTTCTTT.

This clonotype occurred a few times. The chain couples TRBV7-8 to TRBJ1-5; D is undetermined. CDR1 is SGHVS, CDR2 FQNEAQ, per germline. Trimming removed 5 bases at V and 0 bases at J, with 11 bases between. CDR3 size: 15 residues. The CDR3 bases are TGTGCCAGCAGCAGCAAGAGGGTTAGCAATCAGCCCCAGCATTTT. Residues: CASSSKRVSNQPQHF. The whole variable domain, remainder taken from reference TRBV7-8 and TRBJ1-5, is GAGVSQSPRYKVAKRGQDVALRCDPISGHVSLFWYQQALGQGPEFLTYFQNEAQLDKSGLPSDRFFAERPEGSVSTLKIQRTQQEDSAVYLCASSSKRVSNQPQHFGDGTRLSIL.

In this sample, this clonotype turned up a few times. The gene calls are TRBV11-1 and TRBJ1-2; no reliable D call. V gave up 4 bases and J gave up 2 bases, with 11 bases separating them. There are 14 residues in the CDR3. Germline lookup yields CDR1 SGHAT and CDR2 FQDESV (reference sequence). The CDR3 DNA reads TGTGCCAGCAGCTCTGGACGGGCGAACTATGGCTACACCTTC. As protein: CASSSGRANYGYTF.

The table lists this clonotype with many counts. CDR3 in DNA: TGCGCCAGCAGCCAAGCTTTATTTCAACCGTTTGAACCTTTGAACGAGCAGTACTTC. This sequence encodes CASSQALFQPFEPLNEQYF. V usage is TRBV4-3 and J usage is TRBJ2-7, with D uncertain. The germline V gene encodes CDR1 LGHNA and CDR2 YSLEER. V was cut by 1 base and J by 5 bases, with 27 bases left in between. The CDR3 contains 19 residues.

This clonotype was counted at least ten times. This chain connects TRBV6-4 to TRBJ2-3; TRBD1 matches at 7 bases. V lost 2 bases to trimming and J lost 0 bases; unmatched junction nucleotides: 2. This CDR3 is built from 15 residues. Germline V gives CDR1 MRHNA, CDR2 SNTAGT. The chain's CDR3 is CASSDRGQSTDTQYF. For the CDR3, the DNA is TGTGCCAGCAGTGACCGGGGACAGAGCACAGATACGCAGTATTTT.

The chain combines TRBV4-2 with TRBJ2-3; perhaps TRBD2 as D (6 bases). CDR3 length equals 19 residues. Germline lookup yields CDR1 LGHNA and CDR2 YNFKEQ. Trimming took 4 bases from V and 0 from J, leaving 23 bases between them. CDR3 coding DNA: TGTGCCAGCAGCCCATGGGGTCGCGGGGAAAGATCTAGCACAGATACGCAGTATTTT. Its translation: CASSPWGRGERSSTDTQYF.

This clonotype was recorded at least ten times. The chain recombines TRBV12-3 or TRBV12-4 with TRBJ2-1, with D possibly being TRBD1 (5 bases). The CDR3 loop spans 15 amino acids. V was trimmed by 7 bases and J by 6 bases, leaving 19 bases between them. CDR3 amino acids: CASTIDRPSFNEQFF. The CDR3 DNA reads TGTGCCAGCACCATTGACAGACCGTCGTTCAATGAGCAGTTCTTC.

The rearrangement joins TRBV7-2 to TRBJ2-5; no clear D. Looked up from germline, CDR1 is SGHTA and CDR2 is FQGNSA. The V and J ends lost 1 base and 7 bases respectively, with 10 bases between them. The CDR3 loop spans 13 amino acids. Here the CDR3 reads CASSLEPPRTQYF. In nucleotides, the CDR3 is TGTGCCAGCAGCTTAGAGCCCCCCAGGACCCAGTACTTC.

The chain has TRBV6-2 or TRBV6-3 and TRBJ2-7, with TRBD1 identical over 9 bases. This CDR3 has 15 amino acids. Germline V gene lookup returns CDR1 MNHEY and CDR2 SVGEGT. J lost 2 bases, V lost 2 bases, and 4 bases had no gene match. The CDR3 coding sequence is TGTGCCAGCAGTTACGACGGGACAGGGACCTACGAGCAGTACTTC. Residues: CASSYDGTGTYEQYF.

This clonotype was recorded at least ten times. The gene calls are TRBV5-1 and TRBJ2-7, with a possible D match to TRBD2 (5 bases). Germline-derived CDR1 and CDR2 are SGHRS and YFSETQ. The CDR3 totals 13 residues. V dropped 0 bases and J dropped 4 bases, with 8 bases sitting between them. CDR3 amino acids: CASSLERAYEQYF. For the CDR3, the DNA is TGCGCCAGCAGCTTGGAGAGGGCGTACGAGCAGTACTTC.

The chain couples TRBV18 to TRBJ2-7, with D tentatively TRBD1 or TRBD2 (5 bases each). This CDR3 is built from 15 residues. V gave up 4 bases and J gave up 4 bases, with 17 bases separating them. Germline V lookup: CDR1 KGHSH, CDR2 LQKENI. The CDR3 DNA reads TGTGCCAGCTCACATTCTCGGGGCCCCTCTTACGAGCAGTACTTC. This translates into CASSHSRGPSYEQYF.

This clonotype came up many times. CDR3 protein: CSGQGGSAMNTEAFF. DNA of the CDR3: TGCAGTGGGCAAGGAGGTTCGGCTATGAACACTGAAGCTTTCTTT. The V call is TRBV20-1, the J call TRBJ1-1; D is unresolved. Germline-derived CDR1 and CDR2 are DFQATT and SNEGSKA (reference sequence). The CDR3 runs to 15 residues. V gave up 7 bases and J gave up 0 bases, with 18 bases separating them.

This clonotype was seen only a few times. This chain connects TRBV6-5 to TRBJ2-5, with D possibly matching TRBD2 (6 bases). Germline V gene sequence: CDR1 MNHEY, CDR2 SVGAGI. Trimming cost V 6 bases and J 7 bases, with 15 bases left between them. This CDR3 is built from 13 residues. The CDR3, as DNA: TGTGCCAGCAGATGGCGGGGCCGGGGGACCCAGTACTTC. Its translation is CASRWRGRGTQYF.

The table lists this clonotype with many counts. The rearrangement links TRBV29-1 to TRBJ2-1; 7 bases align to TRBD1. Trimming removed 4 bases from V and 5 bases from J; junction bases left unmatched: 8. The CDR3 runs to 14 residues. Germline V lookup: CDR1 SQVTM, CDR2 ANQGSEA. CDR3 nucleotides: TGCAGCGTTGTACAGGGGCAGTTAAACAATGAGCAGTTCTTC. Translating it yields CSVVQGQLNNEQFF.

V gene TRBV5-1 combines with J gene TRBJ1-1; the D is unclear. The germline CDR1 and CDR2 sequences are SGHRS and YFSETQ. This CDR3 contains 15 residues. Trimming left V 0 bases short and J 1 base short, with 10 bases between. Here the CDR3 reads CASSLVVHRNTEAFF. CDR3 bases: TGCGCCAGCAGCTTGGTAGTCCATCGGAACACTGAAGCTTTCTTT.

CDR3 coding DNA: TGCGCCAGCAGCGCACAGCCAACCTCTCTAGGGGGGGCCCTCTCCGAGCAGTACTTC. Protein sequence: CASSAQPTSLGGALSEQYF. The rearrangement joins TRBV5-1 to TRBJ2-7, with D maybe TRBD2 (7 bases). This CDR3 region has 19 residues. The V and J ends lost 4 bases and 6 bases respectively, with 32 bases between them. Germline CDR1 is SGHRS and CDR2 is YFSETQ.

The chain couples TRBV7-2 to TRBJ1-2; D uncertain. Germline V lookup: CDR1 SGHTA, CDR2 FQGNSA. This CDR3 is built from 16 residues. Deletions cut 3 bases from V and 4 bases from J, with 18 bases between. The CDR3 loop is CASSFRFRAPVYGYTF. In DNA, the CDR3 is TGTGCCAGCAGCTTTCGTTTCCGGGCCCCAGTCTATGGCTACACCTTC.

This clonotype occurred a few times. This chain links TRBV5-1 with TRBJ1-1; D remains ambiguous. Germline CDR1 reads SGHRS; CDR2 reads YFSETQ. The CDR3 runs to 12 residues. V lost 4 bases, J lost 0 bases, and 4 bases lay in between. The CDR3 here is CASSAVNTEAFF. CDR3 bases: TGCGCCAGCAGCGCGGTGAACACTGAAGCTTTCTTT.

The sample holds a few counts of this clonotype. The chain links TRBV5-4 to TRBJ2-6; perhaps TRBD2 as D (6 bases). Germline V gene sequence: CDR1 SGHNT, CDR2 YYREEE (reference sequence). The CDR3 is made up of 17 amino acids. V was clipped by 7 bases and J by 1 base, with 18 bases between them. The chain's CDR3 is CASQSGRARSGANVLTF. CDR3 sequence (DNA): TGTGCCAGCCAGAGCGGGCGGGCGCGATCTGGGGCCAACGTCCTGACTTTC.

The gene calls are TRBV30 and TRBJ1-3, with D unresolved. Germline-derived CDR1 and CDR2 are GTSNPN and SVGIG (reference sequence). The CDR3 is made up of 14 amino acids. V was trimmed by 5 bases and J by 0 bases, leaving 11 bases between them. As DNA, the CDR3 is TGTGCCTGGGCGGACGGAAACTCTGGAAACACCATATATTTT. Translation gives CAWADGNSGNTIYF.